Below are 21 T cell receptor beta chains sequenced from a single sample in a study of Ad26.COV2.S vaccination and SARS-CoV-2 variants. Generated by immunoSEQ multiplex PCR, the TCRdb table keeps only in-frame clones and is missing some. Among 350,000 to 500,000 clones listed, approximately 87% were seen once. Sample treatment: around 19 received Ad26.COV2.S at low or high dose, single or two shots; five or six received placebo; per-sample allocation not given. All samples were drawn on day 63, counting from the first vaccine or placebo injection. The specimen comprised peripheral blood, sampled in a trial of Ad26.COV2.S vaccine versus placebo. The receptors originated from a person aged 18-65 years who received the Ad26.COV2.S COVID-19 vaccine or a placebo.

The genes are TRBV24-1 and TRBJ1-5, with D perhaps matching TRBD1 (5 bases). The V gene's germline CDR1 is KGHDR and CDR2 SFDVKD. The CDR3 runs to 19 residues. Trimming cost V 3 bases and J 1 base, with 21 bases left between them. The CDR3 spells CATSDLEPPGGVSNQPQHF. The CDR3 DNA reads TGTGCCACCAGTGATCTTGAGCCCCCGGGAGGGGTGAGCAATCAGCCCCAGCATTTT.

With regard to this clone: Germline is not matched at one junction end, which may reflect a read error. J is TRBJ1-1 and V is TRBV3-1 (or the pseudogene TRBV3-2); no definite D call. The CDR3 has 11 amino acids. Germline V gives CDR1 LGHDT, CDR2 YNNKEL (reference sequence). The CDR3 is CASRQEGQAFF. CDR3 sequence (DNA): TGTGCCAGCAGACAAGAGGGTCAAGCTTTCTTT.

The chain uses TRBV6-5 and TRBJ2-7; D not resolved. The CDR3 totals 14 residues. V shed 7 bases and J shed 4 bases, with 17 bases lying between them. Germline CDR1 is MNHEY and CDR2 is SVGAGI. The CDR3 region is CASTEVRGMYEQYF. CDR3 sequence (DNA): TGTGCCAGCACAGAGGTTCGTGGGATGTACGAGCAGTACTTC.

V is TRBV10-3 and J is TRBJ2-1, with D tentatively TRBD1 (5 bases). The length of the CDR3 is 16 residues. Germline CDR1 ENHRY, CDR2 SYGVKD. V was trimmed by 3 bases and J by 0 bases, leaving 12 bases between them. The DNA for the CDR3 is TGTGCCATCAGTGATCGTCGGACATTCTCCTACAATGAGCAGTTCTTC. The encoded protein is CAISDRRTFSYNEQFF.

As DNA, the CDR3 is TGTGCCAGTAGTATAGTGGGAACAGGGGGGACCATGAACACTGAAGCTTTCTTT. Translating gives CASSIVGTGGTMNTEAFF. This chain connects TRBV19 to TRBJ1-1, with 8 bases matching TRBD1. Germline trimming cut 1 base from V and 0 bases from J; bases unmatched to any gene: 10. The germline gives CDR1 LNHDA, CDR2 SQIVND (reference sequence). There are 18 residues in the CDR3.

The chain has TRBV21-1 and TRBJ2-6; the table's D call, TRBD1, was not checked against the DNA. TRBV21-1 is noted as a pseudogene. The CDR3 contains 19 residues. This chain's CDR3 is CASSRDRTRPTLGANVLTF. The CDR3 nucleotides are TGTGCCAGCAGCAGGGACAGGACAAGACCCACTTTGGGGGCCAACGTCCTGACTTTC.

The chain carries TRBV6-5 and TRBJ2-5; maybe TRBD1 (6 bases). The germline V gene has CDR1 MNHEY and CDR2 SVGAGI. V was pared by 0 bases and J by 4 bases, with 15 bases between. This CDR3 comprises 16 residues. CDR3 nucleotides: TGTGCCAGCAGTTACTCGGGGGCACCGGCGGGAGAGACCCAGTACTTC. The encoded protein is CASSYSGAPAGETQYF.

The CDR3 coding sequence is TGCGCCAGCAGCCCCTCGACGGGCGACACCGGGGAGCTGTTTTTT. Translating it yields CASSPSTGDTGELFF. V and J are TRBV4-1 and TRBJ2-2; D gene ambiguous. CDR1 and CDR2 (germline): MGHRA, YSYEKL. The CDR3 is 15 residues long. V was pared by 4 bases and J by 3 bases, with 12 bases between.

The chain carries TRBV28 and TRBJ1-2; D unclear. The germline V gene has CDR1 MDHEN and CDR2 SYDVKM. CDR3 size: 14 residues. Trimming took 4 bases from V and 4 from J, leaving 13 bases between them. The CDR3 DNA reads TGTGCCAGCAGTTCTCTCCCTCGACCCTATGGCTACACCTTC. Residues: CASSSLPRPYGYTF.

The chain employs TRBV6-5 and TRBJ1-2; D remains unclear. CDR1 MNHEY and CDR2 SVGAGI come from the germline V gene. This CDR3 has 12 residues. V was pared by 6 bases and J by 1 base, with 6 bases between. The CDR3 DNA is TGTGCCAGCAGGCACCGTAACTATGGCTACACCTTC. It yields the protein CASRHRNYGYTF.

The chain combines TRBV4-1 with TRBJ2-7, with no clear D. The CDR3 runs to 14 residues. Germline V gene lookup returns CDR1 MGHRA and CDR2 YSYEKL. The V and J ends lost 1 base and 2 bases respectively, with 9 bases between them. CDR3 protein: CASSQVAGTYEQYF. CDR3 DNA sequence: TGCGCCAGCAGCCAAGTAGCAGGTACCTACGAGCAGTACTTC.

V usage is TRBV7-3 and J usage is TRBJ2-2; 10 bases agree with TRBD2. This CDR3 comprises 16 residues. The ends lost 5 bases at V and 5 bases at J; junction bases unmatched: 8. CDR1 is SGHTA, CDR2 FQGTGA, per germline. CDR3 bases: TGTGCCAGCAGCCTGTCTAGCGGGGGTTGGACCGGGGAGCTGTTTTTT. Its protein is CASSLSSGGWTGELFF. The full variable domain, in which reference TRBV7-3 and TRBJ2-2 provide the parts outside the CDR3, is GAGVSQTPSNKVTEKGKYVELRCDPISGHTALYWYRQSLGQGPEFLIYFQGTGAADDSGLPNDRFFAVRPEGSVSTLKIQRTERGDSAVYLCASSLSSGGWTGELFFGEGSRLTVL.

The V call is TRBV5-8, the J call TRBJ2-2; D remains unclear. Trimming removed 3 bases at V and 1 base at J, with 10 bases between. Germline V lookup: CDR1 SGHTS, CDR2 YDEGEE. This CDR3 comprises 15 residues. The CDR3 sequence is CASSSRAVNTGELFF. The CDR3 region has the DNA TGTGCCAGCAGCTCCCGCGCGGTGAACACCGGGGAGCTGTTTTTT.

This rearrangement joins TRBV18 to TRBJ2-1, with 7 bases identical to TRBD1. CDR1 is KGHSH, CDR2 LQKENI, per germline. Losses at the gene ends were 4 bases for V and 3 bases for J; bases not matched to a gene: 6. This CDR3 comprises 15 residues. The CDR3 bases are TGTGCCAGCTCACTTGCGACAGGGAGCTACAATGAGCAGTTCTTC. Protein: CASSLATGSYNEQFF. Using reference TRBV18 and TRBJ2-1 for the parts outside the CDR3, the full variable domain is NAGVMQNPRHLVRRRGQEARLRCSPMKGHSHVYWYRQLPEEGLKFMVYLQKENIIDESGMPKERFSAEFPKEGPSILRIQQVVRGDSAAYFCASSLATGSYNEQFFGPGTRLTVL.

The chain joins TRBV6-2 or TRBV6-3 to TRBJ1-5, with TRBD1 identical over 8 bases. The ends lost 6 bases at V and 6 bases at J; junction bases unmatched: 16. In germline, CDR1 is MNHEY, CDR2 SVGEGT. CDR3 length: 17 residues. The CDR3 loop reads CASSADPRAGGSQPQHF. The CDR3 nucleotides read TGTGCCAGCAGCGCCGACCCTCGGGCAGGGGGCAGTCAGCCCCAGCATTTT.

The V gene is TRBV11-2, the J gene TRBJ2-7; D possibly corresponds to TRBD1 (6 bases). V was clipped by 0 bases and J by 2 bases, with 14 bases between them. The germline V gene encodes CDR1 SGHAT and CDR2 FQNNGV. The CDR3 is 16 amino acids. This CDR3 is CASSLDGGHTTYEQYF. The CDR3 DNA sequence: TGTGCCAGCAGCTTAGATGGGGGACACACTACCTACGAGCAGTACTTC.

This clone was counted between two and nine times. The chain couples TRBV19 to TRBJ1-2; TRBD1 is a possible D gene (6 bases). Trimming took 1 base from V and 2 from J, leaving 11 bases between them. The CDR3 length is 15 residues. Germline lookup yields CDR1 LNHDA and CDR2 SQIVND (reference sequence). The CDR3 DNA sequence: TGTGCCAGTAGTATAGGATGGCAGGGGAACTATGGCTACACCTTC. It translates to CASSIGWQGNYGYTF. Combining the CDR3 with reference TRBV19 and TRBJ1-2 gives the whole variable domain DGGITQSPKYLFRKEGQNVTLSCEQNLNHDAMYWYRQDPGQGLRLIYYSQIVNDFQKGDIAEGYSVSREKKESFPLTVTSAQKNPTAFYLCASSIGWQGNYGYTFGSGTRLTVV.

The V gene is TRBV7-6, the J gene TRBJ1-5, with TRBD1 matching 7 bases. This CDR3 region has 16 residues. Trimming at V came to 1 base and at J to 5 bases, leaving 8 bases not matched to a gene. Germline V lookup: CDR1 SGHVS, CDR2 FNYEAQ. CDR3 loop: CASSLVGGDRDQPQHF. As DNA, the CDR3 is TGTGCCAGCAGCTTAGTTGGGGGAGACAGGGATCAGCCCCAGCATTTT.

The chain recombines TRBV27 with TRBJ1-2, with a weak D call TRBD1 (5 bases). CDR3 length equals 13 residues. Germline V gene lookup returns CDR1 MNHEY and CDR2 SMNVEV (reference sequence). Trimming pared 5 bases from V and 8 bases from J, leaving 15 bases between. In DNA, the CDR3 is TGTGCCAGCAGTCCTGGGACTTTTGAAGGCTACACCTTC. It specifies CASSPGTFEGYTF.

Notes on this clone: At one of its ends the junction is not consistent with the germline gene, which may arise from a read error. The chain is built from TRBV6-2 or TRBV6-3 and TRBJ1-2; D gene unclear. This CDR3 has 12 amino acids. Germline CDR1 reads MNHEY; CDR2 reads SVGEGT. CDR3 protein: CASSQPVGKKGF. The CDR3 nucleotides are TGTGCCAGCAGTCAACCCGTTGGAAAGAAGGGCTTC.

This clone has just a few counts. This rearrangement joins TRBV30 to TRBJ1-5, with a tentative D call TRBD1 (5 bases). CDR1 is GTSNPN and CDR2 is SVGIG in the germline V gene (reference sequence). V was trimmed by 5 bases and J by 4 bases, leaving 15 bases between them. The CDR3 runs to 14 residues. CDR3 DNA sequence: TGTGCCTGGGGGACGAAATTAACGAATCAGCCCCAGCATTTT. It specifies CAWGTKLTNQPQHF.